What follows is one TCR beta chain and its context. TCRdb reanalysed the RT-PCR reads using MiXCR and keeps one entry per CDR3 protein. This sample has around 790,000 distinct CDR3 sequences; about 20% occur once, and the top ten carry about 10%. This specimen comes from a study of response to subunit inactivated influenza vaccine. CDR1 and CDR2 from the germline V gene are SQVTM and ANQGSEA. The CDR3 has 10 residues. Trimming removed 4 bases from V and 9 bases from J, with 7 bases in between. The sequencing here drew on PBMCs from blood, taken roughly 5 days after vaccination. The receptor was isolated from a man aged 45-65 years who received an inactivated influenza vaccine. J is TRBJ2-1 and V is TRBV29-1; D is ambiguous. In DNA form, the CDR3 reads TGCAGCGTTGGAGGTGGTGAGCAGTTCTTC. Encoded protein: CSVGGGEQFF.